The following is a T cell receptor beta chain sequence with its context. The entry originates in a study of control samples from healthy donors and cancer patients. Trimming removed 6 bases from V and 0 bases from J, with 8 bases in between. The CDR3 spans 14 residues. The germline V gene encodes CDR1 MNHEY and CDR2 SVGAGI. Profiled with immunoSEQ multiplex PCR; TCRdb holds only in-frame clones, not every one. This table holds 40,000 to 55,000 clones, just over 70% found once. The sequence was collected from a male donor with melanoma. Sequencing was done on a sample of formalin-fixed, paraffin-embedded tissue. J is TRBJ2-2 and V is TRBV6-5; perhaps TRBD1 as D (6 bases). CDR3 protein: CASSRTANTGELFF. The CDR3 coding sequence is TGTGCCAGCAGCAGGACAGCGAACACCGGGGAGCTGTTTTTT.